The following is a T cell receptor beta chain sequence with its context. Its target is unknown. Single TCR cDNA molecules each had their own unique molecular identifier. MiXCR, applied by TCRdb to the 5' RACE reads, yields one record per CDR3 protein. Counted here are around 60,000 distinct CDR3 sequences, more than 7% occurring once; the ten biggest clones make up around 15%. Time point specified: sample taken at primary tumor resection. Unsorted whole RNA from tumor, nontumor lung or frozen PBMC underwent sequencing. The donor population consisted of approximately 70 patients with untreated, early-stage non-small cell lung cancer. This record belongs to a study of spatial heterogeneity in lung cancer. Whole-study context: Fewer alpha-chain than beta-chain sequences were consistently detected. Regarding the study as a whole: Circulating ubiquitous expanded tumor TCRs were observed more frequently at resection than at follow-up.

This CDR3 has 15 amino acids. From germline, CDR1 is SGHTA and CDR2 FQGNSA. V was trimmed by 2 bases and J by 7 bases, leaving 17 bases between them. Sequencing was performed on PBMCs, taken at surgery. This receptor was identified in a female donor with early-stage non-small cell lung cancer. The chain recombines TRBV7-2 with TRBJ2-5; either TRBD1 or TRBD2 may supply D (5 bases each). The chain's CDR3 is CASSLQLLLGTTQYF. The CDR3 DNA follows: TGTGCCAGCAGCTTACAATTACTACTTGGGACGACCCAGTACTTC.